Listed here are 25 T cell receptor beta chains from one sample, sequenced in a study of a mutant IDH1 vaccine in newly diagnosed glioma. Noted time point: week 23, last vaccination. Alongside topical imiquimod, each dose of vaccine comprised 300 ug of mutant IDH1 20-mer peptide. Sequenced by immunoSEQ multiplex PCR; TCRdb stores in-frame clones only, minus some. This sample has about 20,000 clones, with roughly 86% found just once. These receptors' targets are unknown. The sequencing used PBMCs, collected from a glioma patient whose treatment included an IDH1 peptide vaccine. Receptors were obtained from a man aged 25 to 45 with glioma.

This clone was seen a handful of times. The chain has TRBV27 and TRBJ2-7; TRBD2 matches at 8 bases. This CDR3 has 15 residues. J lost 6 bases, V lost 4 bases, and 11 bases had no gene match. Germline CDR1 MNHEY, CDR2 SMNVEV (reference sequence). The CDR3 sequence: CASSSTSGGMGEQYF. CDR3 in DNA: TGTGCCAGCAGTTCCACTAGCGGAGGGATGGGCGAGCAGTACTTC.

The genes are TRBV5-1 and TRBJ2-2; 11 positions match TRBD2. Looked up from germline, CDR1 is SGHRS and CDR2 is YFSETQ. The V and J ends lost 0 bases and 1 base, in that order; junction bases with no gene match: 2. CDR3 length: 17 residues. The CDR3 sequence is CASSLETSGRNTGELFF. The CDR3 nucleotides are TGCGCCAGCAGCTTGGAAACTAGCGGGAGGAACACCGGGGAGCTGTTTTTT.

The CDR3 reads CASSARLAGSNEQYF. The CDR3 nucleotides read TGTGCCAGCAGCGCACGACTAGCGGGGTCGAACGAGCAGTACTTC. This chain links TRBV5-6 with TRBJ2-7; TRBD2 aligns across 11 bases. The CDR3 loop spans 15 amino acids. The junction had 8 bases not matched to a gene; V was cut back by 4 bases and J by 5 bases. Germline V lookup: CDR1 SGHDT, CDR2 YYEEEE.

Here the CDR3 reads CASSHGGGFEAFF. CDR3 bases: TGTGCCAGCTCTCACGGGGGGGGGTTTGAAGCTTTCTTT. The chain recombines TRBV25-1 with TRBJ1-1, with D maybe TRBD1 (5 bases). V shed 8 bases and J shed 7 bases, with 17 bases lying between them. Germline V CDR1 and CDR2: MGHDK, SYGVNS. The CDR3 covers 13 residues. Together with reference TRBV25-1 and TRBJ1-1, the CDR3 gives the full variable domain: EADIYQTPRYLVIGTGKKITLECSQTMGHDKMYWYQQDPGMELHLIHYSYGVNSTEKGDLSSESTVSRIRTEHFPLTLESARPSHTSQYLCASSHGGGFEAFFGQGTRLTVV.

The CDR3 region has the DNA TGTGCCAGCAGCTTCGAGCAGTTAACCTACGAGCAGTACTTC. Translation: CASSFEQLTYEQYF. The chain is built from TRBV5-4 and TRBJ2-7; the D is unclear. V was trimmed by 2 bases and J by 2 bases, leaving 11 bases between them. CDR3 length: 14 residues. Per the germline V gene, CDR1 is SGHNT and CDR2 is YYREEE (reference sequence). Together with reference TRBV5-4 and TRBJ2-7, the CDR3 gives the full variable domain: ETGVTQSPTHLIKTRGQQVTLRCSSQSGHNTVSWYQQALGQGPQFIFQYYREEENGRGNFPPRFSGLQFPNYSSELNVNALELDDSALYLCASSFEQLTYEQYFGPGTRLTVT.

This chain links TRBV27 with TRBJ2-7; D is unclear. CDR1 and CDR2 from the germline V gene are MNHEY and SMNVEV (reference sequence). V was shortened by 4 bases and J by 4 bases, with 8 bases between the two germline ends. The CDR3 loop spans 12 amino acids. CDR3 in DNA: TGTGCCAGCAGTTCTCCCTATTACGAGCAGTACTTC. Translation gives CASSSPYYEQYF.

A single count supports this clone. The genes are TRBV4-1 and TRBJ2-1; 13 bases are shared with TRBD2. Germline CDR1 and CDR2: MGHRA and YSYEKL. The V gene end was trimmed by 2 bases and the J gene end by 4 bases; junction bases not matched to a gene: 2. The CDR3 has 16 residues. CDR3 sequence: CASSQTSGRVYNEQFF. In DNA, the CDR3 is TGCGCCAGCAGCCAAACTAGCGGGAGGGTTTACAATGAGCAGTTCTTC.

The chain couples TRBV18 to TRBJ1-2; tentative D call: TRBD1 (6 bases). V lost 1 base to trimming and J lost 0 bases, with 12 bases between them. Germline CDR1 is KGHSH and CDR2 is LQKENI. This CDR3 has 16 amino acids. The CDR3 sequence is CASSPRGQGANYGYTF. The CDR3 nucleotides read TGTGCCAGCTCACCACGGGGGCAGGGTGCTAACTATGGCTACACCTTC.

In its sample, this clone was seen once. In nucleotides, the CDR3 is TGTGCCAGCAGTTTATGGAGGGGGCATCAGCCCCAGCATTTT. Amino acids: CASSLWRGHQPQHF. The V and J genes are TRBV27 and TRBJ1-5; 7 positions agree with TRBD1. This CDR3 has 14 amino acids. Germline CDR1 and CDR2: MNHEY and SMNVEV (reference sequence). V dropped 1 base and J dropped 5; count of bases not matched to a gene: 2.

The chain links TRBV7-9 to TRBJ2-1, with 10 bases fitting TRBD1. Germline-derived CDR1 and CDR2 are SEHNR and FQNEAQ (reference sequence). The CDR3 sequence is 15 residues long. V dropped 5 bases and J dropped 2; count of bases not matched to a gene: 3. The CDR3 reads CASSHDRGPYNEQFF. For the CDR3, the DNA is TGTGCCAGCAGCCACGACAGGGGGCCCTACAATGAGCAGTTCTTC.

V gene TRBV16 combines with J gene TRBJ1-5; D remains unclear. Germline assignment: CDR1 KGHSY and CDR2 FQNENV. CDR3 length equals 15 residues. Deletions cut 3 bases from V and 0 bases from J, with 9 bases between. Written as DNA, the CDR3 is TGTGCCAGCAGCCACACGGGCTATAGCAATCAGCCCCAGCATTTT. It yields the protein CASSHTGYSNQPQHF.

V usage is TRBV7-8 and J usage is TRBJ2-7, with a weak D call TRBD2 (5 bases). Germline V gene sequence: CDR1 SGHVS, CDR2 FQNEAQ. V was clipped by 10 bases and J by 2 bases, with 18 bases between them. CDR3 length: 14 residues. CDR3 loop: CATRGERHPYEQYF. The CDR3 DNA reads as TGTGCCACCCGGGGAGAGAGACATCCCTACGAGCAGTACTTC.

This rearrangement joins TRBV12-5 to TRBJ1-3, with no clear D. CDR1 is LGHNT, CDR2 FRNRAP, per germline. The CDR3 contains 15 residues. Trimming cost V 4 bases and J 1 base, with 11 bases left between them. CDR3 region: CASGSRLPSGNTIYF. Here the CDR3 DNA reads TGTGCTAGTGGTTCCAGACTCCCTTCTGGAAACACCATATATTTT.

The chain employs TRBV19 and TRBJ1-1; possibly TRBD1 for D (5 bases). The ends were cut back, 8 bases at V and 1 base at J, with 14 bases in the middle. Germline-derived CDR1 and CDR2 are LNHDA and SQIVND (reference sequence). This CDR3 region has 14 residues. Here the CDR3 DNA reads TGTGCCAGTGGGGTTCCGGGGGGGAACACTGAAGCTTTCTTT. This gives the protein CASGVPGGNTEAFF.

The chain recombines TRBV19 with TRBJ2-3; D unclear. The CDR3 is 13 residues long. Germline CDR1 reads LNHDA; CDR2 reads SQIVND (reference sequence). The germline V and J ends were trimmed by 5 bases and 3 bases, with 9 bases remaining between them. CDR3 sequence reads: CASSAGTTDTQYF. The CDR3 coding sequence is TGTGCCAGTAGTGCTGGAACAACAGATACGCAGTATTTT.

This clone was seen a handful of times. The CDR3 protein is CAWSGWGTMNQPQHF. The CDR3 coding sequence is TGTGCCTGGAGTGGGTGGGGGACTATGAATCAGCCCCAGCATTTT. The V and J genes are TRBV30 and TRBJ1-5; tentative D call: TRBD1 (5 bases). This CDR3 contains 15 residues. Trimming took off 1 base at V and 4 bases at J, with 14 bases between the two ends. Germline assignment: CDR1 GTSNPN and CDR2 SVGIG (reference sequence).

The J gene is TRBJ1-1, the V gene TRBV29-1; D gene uncertain. CDR1 SQVTM and CDR2 ANQGSEA come from the germline V gene. V lost 4 bases and J 2 bases, leaving 17 bases between the germline ends. CDR3 length equals 15 residues. CDR3: CSVARGSQVNTEAFF. DNA of the CDR3: TGCAGCGTTGCAAGAGGGAGCCAAGTCAACACTGAAGCTTTCTTT.

This chain connects TRBV5-1 to TRBJ1-4; D gene unclear. From germline, CDR1 is SGHRS and CDR2 YFSETQ. CDR3 length equals 15 residues. Trimming cost V 4 bases and J 0 bases, with 10 bases left between them. For the CDR3, the DNA is TGCGCCAGCAGCGAAGGGATGGCAACTAATGAAAAACTGTTTTTT. It specifies CASSEGMATNEKLFF.

The genes are TRBV6-4 and TRBJ2-1; possible D gene TRBD2, 6 bases. The V end lost 6 bases, the J end lost 1 base, and 13 bases lay between the germline ends. Looked up from germline, CDR1 is MRHNA and CDR2 is SNTAGT. The CDR3 has 15 amino acids. The CDR3 DNA follows: TGTGCCAGCAGCCCACTTAGCGGTTCCTACAATGAGCAGTTCTTC. This gives the protein CASSPLSGSYNEQFF.

The gene calls are TRBV11-2 and TRBJ1-2, with D hard to call. Trimming left V 1 base short and J 3 bases short, with 6 bases between. Germline V CDR1 and CDR2: SGHAT, FQNNGV. This CDR3 spans 13 amino acids. CDR3 bases: TGTGCCAGCAGCTTAGGGTCAGACTATGGCTACACCTTC. Translating it yields CASSLGSDYGYTF.

This clone was seen just once. The chain combines TRBV29-1 with TRBJ2-2; 11 bases fit TRBD2. The germline V gene encodes CDR1 SQVTM and CDR2 ANQGSEA. The length of the CDR3 is 16 residues. V gave up 0 bases and J gave up 6 bases; unmatched junction bases: 6. In nucleotides, the CDR3 is TGCAGCGTTGAAGATTTAACTAGCGGGAGCCCCGGGGAGCTGTTTTTT. Translating gives CSVEDLTSGSPGELFF.

The chain joins TRBV11-2 to TRBJ2-1; D call uncertain. This CDR3 is 16 amino acids long. CDR1 is SGHAT and CDR2 is FQNNGV in the germline V gene. The V end was cut by 5 bases, the J end by 0 bases, with 14 bases between. The CDR3 loop reads CASSAKQLPSYNEQFF. Written as DNA, the CDR3 is TGTGCCAGCAGCGCTAAACAGTTACCCTCCTACAATGAGCAGTTCTTC.

The chain links TRBV10-3 to TRBJ1-3; D is ambiguous. This CDR3 region has 18 residues. Trimming took off 0 bases at V and 2 bases at J, with 17 bases between the two ends. Looked up from germline, CDR1 is ENHRY and CDR2 is SYGVKD. The chain's CDR3 is CAISESGGFTITGNTIYF. The CDR3 nucleotides are TGTGCCATCAGTGAGTCCGGAGGTTTTACGATTACTGGAAACACCATATATTTT.

This chain joins TRBV7-9 and TRBJ1-1, with TRBD1 as a possible D gene (5 bases). In germline, CDR1 is SEHNR, CDR2 FQNEAQ (reference sequence). CDR3 length equals 13 residues. Between the trimmed V and J ends, which lost 8 bases and 8 bases, there was a span of 18 bases. CDR3 loop: CASSLGWGFEAFF. CDR3 sequence (DNA): TGTGCCAGCTCCTTAGGATGGGGCTTCGAAGCTTTCTTT.

This clone appeared a single time. The chain links TRBV7-9 to TRBJ1-5; no clear D. The length of the CDR3 is 13 residues. V lost 1 base and J 4 bases, leaving 5 bases between the germline ends. Germline V lookup: CDR1 SEHNR, CDR2 FQNEAQ (reference sequence). In DNA form, the CDR3 reads TGTGCCAGCAGCTTAGATGGGAATCAGCCCCAGCATTTT. Its protein is CASSLDGNQPQHF. Complete variable domain (other parts from reference TRBV7-9 and TRBJ1-5): DTGVSQNPRHKITKRGQNVTFRCDPISEHNRLYWYRQTLGQGPEFLTYFQNEAQLEKSRLLSDRFSAERPKGSFSTLEIQRTEQGDSAMYLCASSLDGNQPQHFGDGTRLSIL.